This passage covers 25 T cell receptor beta chains from one sample sequenced in a study of shared clonotypes between healthy human individuals. Clones were read by immunoSEQ multiplex PCR, and TCRdb kept only the in-frame ones, dropping some. The sample has about 2.4 million clones, around 90% seen once. Sample: naive CD4+ T cells sorted from blood. As to subset: CD45RA+ positively selected. Every receptor here comes from a man aged 18 to 29 in good health.

Regarding this clone: Other DNA sequences in the same sample also yield this CDR3. The rearrangement joins TRBV5-4 to TRBJ2-5; 8 positions match TRBD2. The CDR3 is made up of 13 amino acids. Germline V gene lookup returns CDR1 SGHNT and CDR2 YYREEE (reference sequence). Trimming took 0 bases from V and 5 from J; bases not matched to a gene: 0. CDR3 protein: CASSLGGGETQYF. As DNA, the CDR3 is TGTGCCAGCAGCTTGGGCGGGGGGGAGACCCAGTACTTC.

This clone was observed once. The gene calls are TRBV7-8 and TRBJ1-5, with 7 bases fitting TRBD1. This CDR3 contains 16 residues. J lost 5 bases, V lost 5 bases, and 12 bases had no gene match. From germline, CDR1 is SGHVS and CDR2 FQNEAQ. CDR3 sequence (DNA): TGTGCCAGCAGCCGTGACCAGGGGGTGGATGATCAGCCCCAGCATTTT. Protein: CASSRDQGVDDQPQHF.

Here the CDR3 reads CASTTGGSGANVLTF. The CDR3 coding sequence is TGTGCCAGCACAACAGGGGGCAGTGGGGCCAACGTCCTGACTTTC. The gene calls are TRBV28 and TRBJ2-6; 9 bases fit TRBD1. Germline loops: CDR1 MDHEN, CDR2 SYDVKM. CDR3 length equals 15 residues. The trim removed 7 bases at V and 3 bases at J, leaving 4 bases unmatched.

This sequence joins TRBV10-3 and TRBJ2-6; weak D call: TRBD1 (5 bases). The CDR3 runs to 14 residues. Germline lookup yields CDR1 ENHRY and CDR2 SYGVKD. Trimming removed 5 bases at V and 2 bases at J, with 7 bases between. CDR3 in DNA: TGTGCCATCAGTCCGGACACTGGGGCCAACGTCCTGACTTTC. Translation gives CAISPDTGANVLTF.

About this clone: One junction end does not reproduce the germline sequence, and a read error may be involved. CDR3 coding DNA: TGTGTCAGCAGCCCGGATACTGGACAGCCCCAGCATTTT. Translation: CVSSPDTGQPQHF. V gene TRBV5-4 combines with J gene TRBJ1-5, with unresolved D. Germline V lookup: CDR1 SGHNT, CDR2 YYREEE (reference sequence). This CDR3 has 13 residues.

The rearrangement joins TRBV5-1 to TRBJ1-1; weak D call: TRBD1 (5 bases). The CDR3 contains 13 residues. V was trimmed by 10 bases and J by 1 base, leaving 14 bases between them. Germline V gene sequence: CDR1 SGHRS, CDR2 YFSETQ. The DNA of the CDR3 is TGCGCCTCCGCTTGGGGGGAGAACACTGAAGCTTTCTTT. Translated: CASAWGENTEAFF.

This chain connects TRBV14 to TRBJ2-1, with TRBD1 identical over 8 bases. Germline V CDR1 and CDR2: SGHDN, FVKESK. The CDR3 is 15 amino acids. Trimming removed 1 base from V and 4 bases from J; junction bases left unmatched: 3. CDR3 nucleotide sequence: TGTGCCAGCAGCCAAGGGACAGGGCGATACAATGAGCAGTTCTTC. Translating gives CASSQGTGRYNEQFF.

The gene calls are TRBV2 and TRBJ2-5; D possibly uses TRBD1 or TRBD2 (6 bases each). V lost 4 bases and J lost 2, with 11 bases in between. CDR3 size: 14 residues. Germline lookup yields CDR1 SNHLY and CDR2 FYNNEI. DNA of the CDR3: TGTGCCAGCAGTGTAACGGGGGCACAAGAGACCCAGTACTTC. This sequence encodes CASSVTGAQETQYF.

This clone was seen more than once but under ten times. The chain joins TRBV7-2 to TRBJ2-7; D unclear. Germline assignment: CDR1 SGHTA and CDR2 FQGNSA. This CDR3 comprises 18 residues. V dropped 1 base and J dropped 2 bases, with 21 bases sitting between them. CDR3 sequence: CASSLELAYGPDTYEQYF. The CDR3 bases are TGTGCCAGCAGCTTAGAACTGGCCTATGGGCCAGACACCTACGAGCAGTACTTC.

V gene TRBV18 combines with J gene TRBJ2-1; 10 positions match TRBD2. V shed 6 bases and J 3 bases; nucleotides not matched to a gene: 8. The CDR3 runs 16 residues. Germline V gene data show CDR1 as KGHSH and CDR2 as LQKENI. CDR3 bases: TGTGCCAGCTCCCAACAGGCTAGCGGGAGCTACAATGAGCAGTTCTTC. Translating it yields CASSQQASGSYNEQFF.

DNA of the CDR3: TGCGCCAGCAGCCAAGAGTGGACTAGTAAAGGTGAGCAGTTCTTC. Its protein product is CASSQEWTSKGEQFF. V gene TRBV4-3 combines with J gene TRBJ2-1, with TRBD2 matching over 7 bases. Looked up from germline, CDR1 is LGHNA and CDR2 is YSLEER. The CDR3 is 15 residues long. With V trimmed by 0 bases and J by 9 bases, 8 bases remained unmatched.

This chain uses TRBV19 with TRBJ2-3; 7 bases fit TRBD1. Trimming removed 5 bases from V and 4 bases from J; junction bases left unmatched: 6. The CDR3 contains 14 residues. Germline CDR1 and CDR2: LNHDA and SQIVND (reference sequence). CDR3 sequence: CASSYSTGPDTQYF. The CDR3 bases are TGTGCCAGTAGTTACTCGACAGGGCCAGATACGCAGTATTTT.

The count of this clone is one. The chain recombines TRBV7-3 with TRBJ2-5; 7 bases align to TRBD2. Germline assignment: CDR1 SGHTA and CDR2 FQGTGA. Trimming cost V 2 bases and J 1 base; bases outside gene matches: 7. The CDR3 is 16 residues long. The CDR3 region has the DNA TGTGCCAGCAGCTTATCCGGCGGGGGTTTCCAAGAGACCCAGTACTTC. Protein sequence: CASSLSGGGFQETQYF.

This chain links TRBV5-1 with TRBJ2-1, with a possible D match to TRBD2 (7 bases). CDR3 length equals 15 residues. Germline values: CDR1 SGHRS, CDR2 YFSETQ. Trimming took off 6 bases at V and 2 bases at J, with 15 bases between the two ends. CDR3 sequence: CASTRRGGAYNEQFF. The CDR3 DNA sequence: TGCGCCAGCACCAGAAGGGGGGGCGCCTACAATGAGCAGTTCTTC.

This rearrangement joins TRBV7-2 to TRBJ2-1; D may be TRBD1 (5 bases). The germline CDR1 and CDR2 sequences are SGHTA and FQGNSA. This CDR3 has 14 residues. With 3 bases removed from V and 6 bases from J, the gap between germline ends came to 12 bases. CDR3 in amino acids: CASSFDSVSNEQFF. The CDR3 DNA follows: TGTGCCAGCAGCTTTGACAGTGTAAGCAATGAGCAGTTCTTC.

This chain uses TRBV5-1 with TRBJ1-1; possibly TRBD1 for D (6 bases). Germline V lookup: CDR1 SGHRS, CDR2 YFSETQ. The CDR3 has 14 amino acids. V was clipped by 0 bases and J by 6 bases, with 12 bases between them. The CDR3 DNA follows: TGCGCCAGCAGCTTGGGACAGGTGGGCTCTGAAGCTTTCTTT. Its translation: CASSLGQVGSEAFF.

CDR3 sequence reads: CASSLAGGPRVSTDEQYF. CDR3 sequence (DNA): TGCGCCAGCAGCTTGGCAGGGGGGCCCCGGGTATCTACTGACGAGCAGTACTTC. The rearrangement links TRBV5-1 to TRBJ2-7; tentatively, D is TRBD1 (7 bases). The V end was cut by 0 bases, the J end by 5 bases, with 24 bases between. CDR3 size: 18 residues. Germline values: CDR1 SGHRS, CDR2 YFSETQ.

The chain carries TRBV5-1 and TRBJ1-1, with 7 nucleotides matching TRBD1. The CDR3 runs 15 residues. J gave up 7 bases and V 4 bases, and 13 bases lay outside the gene matches. Per germline, CDR1 SGHRS and CDR2 YFSETQ. The CDR3 spells CASSDHQGVVVEAFF. The CDR3 DNA reads TGCGCCAGCAGCGACCACCAGGGGGTGGTCGTTGAAGCTTTCTTT.

This sequence joins TRBV6-1 and TRBJ1-1; D is uncertain. CDR1 and CDR2 (germline): MNHNS, SASEGT. Trimming removed 4 bases at V and 0 bases at J, with 12 bases between. The length of the CDR3 is 15 residues. The DNA for the CDR3 is TGTGCCAGCAGTGTATCCCCAGTAATGAACACTGAAGCTTTCTTT. Its protein product is CASSVSPVMNTEAFF.

The gene calls are TRBV10-3 and TRBJ2-1, with TRBD2 matching over 10 bases. Germline CDR1 reads ENHRY; CDR2 reads SYGVKD. With 3 bases clipped from V and 7 bases from J, the junction kept 9 bases outside the gene matches. The CDR3 is made up of 16 amino acids. The CDR3 is CAISDRTSGVINEQFF. The DNA of the CDR3 is TGTGCCATCAGTGACCGGACTAGCGGAGTTATAAATGAGCAGTTCTTC.

Note on this clone: This sample also contains other DNA sequences that code for the same CDR3. The rearrangement links TRBV11-2 to TRBJ2-3; D is uncertain. V was cut by 4 bases and J by 2 bases, with 4 bases left in between. CDR3 length: 12 residues. CDR1 is SGHAT, CDR2 FQNNGV, per germline. CDR3 loop: CASSYFTDTQYF. CDR3 nucleotides: TGTGCCAGCAGCTATTTCACAGATACGCAGTATTTT. Supplemented by reference TRBV11-2 and TRBJ2-3, the full variable domain reads EAGVAQSPRYKIIEKRQSVAFWCNPISGHATLYWYQQILGQGPKLLIQFQNNGVVDDSQLPKDRFSAERLKGVDSTLKIQPAKLEDSAVYLCASSYFTDTQYFGPGTRLTVL.

The chain recombines TRBV6-6 with TRBJ2-7; 8 nucleotides match TRBD2. This CDR3 comprises 14 residues. CDR1 is MNHNY and CDR2 is SVGAGI in the germline V gene (reference sequence). The V and J ends lost 6 bases and 7 bases, in that order; junction bases with no gene match: 11. CDR3 protein: CASSPSGGVGEQYF. The CDR3 coding sequence is TGTGCCAGCAGCCCCTCGGGGGGGGTGGGGGAGCAGTACTTC.

The genes are TRBV28 and TRBJ2-1; either TRBD1 or TRBD2 may fit D (5 bases each). V was trimmed by 9 bases and J by 11 bases, leaving 26 bases between them. This CDR3 is 15 amino acids long. CDR1 and CDR2 (germline): MDHEN, SYDVKM. The CDR3 nucleotides read TGTGCCAGTAGTCTATACACTGCAGGGACGAATCAGCAGTTCTTC. It specifies CASSLYTAGTNQQFF.

The rearrangement uses TRBV30 and TRBJ1-3; no clear D. Germline assignment: CDR1 GTSNPN and CDR2 SVGIG (reference sequence). The V gene lost 0 bases and the J gene lost 10 bases, with 16 bases spanning the gap. This CDR3 is built from 14 residues. CDR3 nucleotides: TGTGCCTGGAGTGTACTTGAGAAGGGTCGGACCATATATTTT. Residues: CAWSVLEKGRTIYF.

The chain has TRBV4-1 and TRBJ1-1; D might be TRBD1 (5 bases). Germline-derived CDR1 and CDR2 are MGHRA and YSYEKL. V lost 0 bases and J lost 3, with 11 bases in between. The CDR3 has 15 residues. The CDR3, as DNA: TGCGCCAGCAGCCAAGATATCGGCAGGGACACTGAAGCTTTCTTT. Translating gives CASSQDIGRDTEAFF.